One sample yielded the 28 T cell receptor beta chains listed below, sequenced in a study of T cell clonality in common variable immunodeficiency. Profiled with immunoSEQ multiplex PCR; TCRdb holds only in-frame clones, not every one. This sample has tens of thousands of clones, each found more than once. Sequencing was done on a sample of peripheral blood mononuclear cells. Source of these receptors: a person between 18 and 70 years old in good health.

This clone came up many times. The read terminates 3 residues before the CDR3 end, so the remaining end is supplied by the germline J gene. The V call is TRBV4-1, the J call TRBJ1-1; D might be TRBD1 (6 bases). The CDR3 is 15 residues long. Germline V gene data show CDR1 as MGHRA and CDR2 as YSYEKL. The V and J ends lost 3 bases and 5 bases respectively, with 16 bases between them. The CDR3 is CASSQLYRVNTEAFF. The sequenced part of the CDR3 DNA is TGCGCCAGCAGCCAGCTTTACAGGGTAAATACTGAA.

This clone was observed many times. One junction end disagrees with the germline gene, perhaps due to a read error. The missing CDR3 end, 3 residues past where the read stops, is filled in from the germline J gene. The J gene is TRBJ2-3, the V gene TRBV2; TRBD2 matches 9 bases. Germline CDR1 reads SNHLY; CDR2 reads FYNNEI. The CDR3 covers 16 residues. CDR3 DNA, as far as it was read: TGTGCCAGCAGAGAAGGGACTAGCAGGTTCACAGATACG. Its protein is CASREGTSRFTDT. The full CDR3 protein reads CASREGTSRFTDTQYF.

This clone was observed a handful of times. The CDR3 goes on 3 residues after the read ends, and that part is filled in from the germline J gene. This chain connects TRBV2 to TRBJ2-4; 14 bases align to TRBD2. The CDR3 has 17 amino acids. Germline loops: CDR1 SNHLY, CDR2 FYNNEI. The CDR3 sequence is CASRTSGRADPQETQYF. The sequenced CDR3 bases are TGTGCCAGCAGGACTAGCGGGAGGGCCGATCCACAAGAGACT.

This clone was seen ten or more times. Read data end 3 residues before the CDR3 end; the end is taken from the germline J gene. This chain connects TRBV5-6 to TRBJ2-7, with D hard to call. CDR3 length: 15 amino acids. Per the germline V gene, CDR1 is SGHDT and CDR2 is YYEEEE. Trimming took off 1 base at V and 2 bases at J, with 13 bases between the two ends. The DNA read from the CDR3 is TGTGCCAGCAGCTTGTCAGGATCAGGCCCCTACGAG. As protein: CASSLSGSGPYE. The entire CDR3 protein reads CASSLSGSGPYEQYF.

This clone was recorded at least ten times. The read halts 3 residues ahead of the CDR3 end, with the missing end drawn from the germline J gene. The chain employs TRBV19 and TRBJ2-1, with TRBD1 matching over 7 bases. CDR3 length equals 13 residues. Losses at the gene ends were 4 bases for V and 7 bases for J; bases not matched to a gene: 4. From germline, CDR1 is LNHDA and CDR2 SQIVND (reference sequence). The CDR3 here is CASSTDRENEQFF. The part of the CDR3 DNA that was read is TGTGCCAGTAGTACCGACAGGGAAAATGAG.

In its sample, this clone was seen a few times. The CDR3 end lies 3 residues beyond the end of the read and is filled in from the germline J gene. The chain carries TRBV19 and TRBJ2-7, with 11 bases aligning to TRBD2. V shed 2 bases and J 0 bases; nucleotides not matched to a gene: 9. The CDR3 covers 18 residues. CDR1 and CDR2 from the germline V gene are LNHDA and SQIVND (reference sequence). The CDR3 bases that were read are TGTGCCAGTAGTATAAAAGCTAGCGGGGGGCTCCTCTCCTACGAG. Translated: CASSIKASGGLLSYE. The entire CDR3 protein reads CASSIKASGGLLSYEQYF.

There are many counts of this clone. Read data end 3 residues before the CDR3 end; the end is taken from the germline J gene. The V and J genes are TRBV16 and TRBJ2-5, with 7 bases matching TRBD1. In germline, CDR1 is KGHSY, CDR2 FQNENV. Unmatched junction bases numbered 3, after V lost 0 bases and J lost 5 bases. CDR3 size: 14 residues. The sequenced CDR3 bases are TGTGCCAGCAGCCAATCTGTCAGGGGGGAGACC. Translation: CASSQSVRGET. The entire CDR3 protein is CASSQSVRGETQYF.

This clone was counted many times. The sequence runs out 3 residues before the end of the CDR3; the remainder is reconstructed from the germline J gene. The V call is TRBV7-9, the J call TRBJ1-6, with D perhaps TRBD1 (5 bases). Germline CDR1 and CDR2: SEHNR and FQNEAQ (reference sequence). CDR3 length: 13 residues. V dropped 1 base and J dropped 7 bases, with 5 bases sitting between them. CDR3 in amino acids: CASSLGGNSPLHF. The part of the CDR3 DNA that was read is TGTGCCAGCAGCTTAGGGGGCAATTCACCC. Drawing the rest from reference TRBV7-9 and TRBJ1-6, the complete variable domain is DTGVSQNPRHKITKRGQNVTFRCDPISEHNRLYWYRQTLGQGPEFLTYFQNEAQLEKSRLLSDRFSAERPKGSFSTLEIQRTEQGDSAMYLCASSLGGNSPLHFGNGTRLTVT.

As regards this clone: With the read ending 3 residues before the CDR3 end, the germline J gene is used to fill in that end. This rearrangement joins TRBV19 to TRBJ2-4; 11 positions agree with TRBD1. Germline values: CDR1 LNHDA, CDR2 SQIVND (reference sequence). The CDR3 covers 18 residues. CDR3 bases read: TGTGCCAGTGTCCCTGCCGGGACAGGGGGACCAGCTAACTATGGT. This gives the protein CASVPAGTGGPANYG. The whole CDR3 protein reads CASVPAGTGGPANYGQYF.

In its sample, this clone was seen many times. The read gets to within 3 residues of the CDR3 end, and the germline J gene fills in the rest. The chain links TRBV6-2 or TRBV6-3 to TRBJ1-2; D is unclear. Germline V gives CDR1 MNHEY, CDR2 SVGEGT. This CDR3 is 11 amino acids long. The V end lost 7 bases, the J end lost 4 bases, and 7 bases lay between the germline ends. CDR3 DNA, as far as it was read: TGTGCCAGCAATCGGGGCTATGGC. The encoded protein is CASNRGYG. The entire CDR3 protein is CASNRGYGYTF.

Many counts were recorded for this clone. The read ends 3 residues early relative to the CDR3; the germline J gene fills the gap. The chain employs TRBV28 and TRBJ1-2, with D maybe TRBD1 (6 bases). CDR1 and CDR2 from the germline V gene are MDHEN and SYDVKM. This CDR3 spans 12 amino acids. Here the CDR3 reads CASSFGTGGYTF. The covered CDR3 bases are TGTGCCAGCAGTTTTGGAACAGGGGGC.

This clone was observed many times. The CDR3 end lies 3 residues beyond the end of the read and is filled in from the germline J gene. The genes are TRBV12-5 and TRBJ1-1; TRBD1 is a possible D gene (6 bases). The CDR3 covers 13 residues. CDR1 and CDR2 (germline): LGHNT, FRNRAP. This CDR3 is CASGQGPQGEAFF. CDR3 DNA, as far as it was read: TGTGCTAGTGGTCAGGGACCCCAGGGGGAA.

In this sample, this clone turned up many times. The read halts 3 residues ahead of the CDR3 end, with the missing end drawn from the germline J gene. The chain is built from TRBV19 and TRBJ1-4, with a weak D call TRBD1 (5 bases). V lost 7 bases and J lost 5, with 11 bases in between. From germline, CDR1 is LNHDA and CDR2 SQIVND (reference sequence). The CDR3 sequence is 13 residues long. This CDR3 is CASTGLGNEKLFF. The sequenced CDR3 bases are TGTGCCAGTACAGGGCTGGGGAATGAAAAA. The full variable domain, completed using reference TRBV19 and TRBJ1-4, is DGGITQSPKYLFRKEGQNVTLSCEQNLNHDAMYWYRQDPGQGLRLIYYSQIVNDFQKGDIAEGYSVSREKKESFPLTVTSAQKNPTAFYLCASTGLGNEKLFFGSGTQLSVL.

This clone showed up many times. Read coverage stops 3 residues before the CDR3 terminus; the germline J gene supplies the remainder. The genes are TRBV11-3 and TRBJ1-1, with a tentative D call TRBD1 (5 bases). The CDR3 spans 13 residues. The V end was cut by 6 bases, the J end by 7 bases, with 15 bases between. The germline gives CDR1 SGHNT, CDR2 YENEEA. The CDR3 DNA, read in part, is TGTGCCAGCAGGGCCCCAGGGAGAGATGAA. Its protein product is CASRAPGRDE. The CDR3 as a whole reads CASRAPGRDEAFF.

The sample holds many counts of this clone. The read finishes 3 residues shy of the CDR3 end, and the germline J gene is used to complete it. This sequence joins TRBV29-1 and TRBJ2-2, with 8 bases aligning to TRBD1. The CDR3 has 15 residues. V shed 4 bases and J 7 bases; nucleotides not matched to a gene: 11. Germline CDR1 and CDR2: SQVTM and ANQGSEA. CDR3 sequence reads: CSVAEGDRLVGELFF. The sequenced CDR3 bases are TGCAGCGTTGCCGAAGGGGACAGGCTCGTCGGGGAG.

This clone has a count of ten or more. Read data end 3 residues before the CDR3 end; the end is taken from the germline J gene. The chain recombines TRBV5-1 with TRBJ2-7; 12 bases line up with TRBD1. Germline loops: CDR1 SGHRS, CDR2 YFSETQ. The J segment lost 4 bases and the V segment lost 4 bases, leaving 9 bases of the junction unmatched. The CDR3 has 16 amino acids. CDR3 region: CASSRAGTGGGYEQYF. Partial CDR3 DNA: TGCGCCAGCAGCCGGGCCGGGACAGGGGGCGGTTACGAG.

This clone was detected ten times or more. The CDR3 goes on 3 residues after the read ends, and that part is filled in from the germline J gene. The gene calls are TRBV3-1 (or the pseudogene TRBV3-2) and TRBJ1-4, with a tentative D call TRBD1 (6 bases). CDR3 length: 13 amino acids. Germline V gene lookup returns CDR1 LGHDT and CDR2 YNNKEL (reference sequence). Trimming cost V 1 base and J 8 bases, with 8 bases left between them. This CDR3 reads CASSQGTEEKLFF. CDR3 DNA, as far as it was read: TGTGCCAGCAGCCAAGGGACAGAAGAAAAA.

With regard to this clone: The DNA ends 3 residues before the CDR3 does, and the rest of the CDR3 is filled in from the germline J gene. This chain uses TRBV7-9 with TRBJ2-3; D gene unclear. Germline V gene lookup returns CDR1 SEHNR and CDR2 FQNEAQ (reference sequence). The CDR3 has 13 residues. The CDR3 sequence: CASSLAQQETQYF. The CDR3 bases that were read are TGTGCCAGCAGCTTAGCCCAGCAGGAGACG.

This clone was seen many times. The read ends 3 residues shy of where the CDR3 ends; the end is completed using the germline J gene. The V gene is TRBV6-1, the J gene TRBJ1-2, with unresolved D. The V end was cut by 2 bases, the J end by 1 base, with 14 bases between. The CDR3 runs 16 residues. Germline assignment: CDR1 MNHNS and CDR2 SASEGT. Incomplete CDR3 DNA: TGTGCCAGCAGTGAATTTGTTGTGGCAGATAACTATGGC. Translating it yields CASSEFVVADNYG. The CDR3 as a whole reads CASSEFVVADNYGYTF.

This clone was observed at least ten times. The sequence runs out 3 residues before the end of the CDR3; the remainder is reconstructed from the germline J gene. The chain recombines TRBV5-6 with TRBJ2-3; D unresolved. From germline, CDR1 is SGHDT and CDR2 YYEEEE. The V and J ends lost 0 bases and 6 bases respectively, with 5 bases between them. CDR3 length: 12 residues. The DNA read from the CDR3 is TGTGCCAGCAGCTTGGCCAGGGATACG. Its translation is CASSLARDT. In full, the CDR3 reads CASSLARDTQYF.

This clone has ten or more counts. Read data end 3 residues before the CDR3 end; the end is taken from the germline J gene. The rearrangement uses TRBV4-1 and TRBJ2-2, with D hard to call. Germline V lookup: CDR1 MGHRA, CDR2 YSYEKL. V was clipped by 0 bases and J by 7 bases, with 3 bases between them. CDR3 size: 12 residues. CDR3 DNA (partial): TGCGCCAGCAGCCAAGACGGCGGGGAG. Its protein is CASSQDGGE. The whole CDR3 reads CASSQDGGELFF.

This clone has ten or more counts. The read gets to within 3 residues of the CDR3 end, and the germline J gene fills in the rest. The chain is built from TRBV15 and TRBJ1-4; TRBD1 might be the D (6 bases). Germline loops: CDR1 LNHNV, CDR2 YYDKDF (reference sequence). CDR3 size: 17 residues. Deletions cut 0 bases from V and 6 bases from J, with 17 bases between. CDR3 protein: CATSRDPNLGAYEKLFF. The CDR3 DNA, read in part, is TGTGCCACCAGCAGAGACCCTAATCTGGGGGCCTATGAAAAA. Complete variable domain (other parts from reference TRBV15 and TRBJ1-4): DAMVIQNPRYQVTQFGKPVTLSCSQTLNHNVMYWYQQKSSQAPKLLFHYYDKDFNNEADTPDNFQSRRPNTSFCFLDIRSPGLGDTAMYLCATSRDPNLGAYEKLFFGSGTQLSVL.

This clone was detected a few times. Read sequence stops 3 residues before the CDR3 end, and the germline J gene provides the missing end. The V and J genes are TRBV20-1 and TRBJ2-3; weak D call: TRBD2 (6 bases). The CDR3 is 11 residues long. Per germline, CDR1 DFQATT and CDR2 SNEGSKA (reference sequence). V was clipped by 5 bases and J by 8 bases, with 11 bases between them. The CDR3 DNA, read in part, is TGCAGTGCTGGGGCCGGGGGTACG. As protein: CSAGAGGT. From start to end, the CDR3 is CSAGAGGTQYF.

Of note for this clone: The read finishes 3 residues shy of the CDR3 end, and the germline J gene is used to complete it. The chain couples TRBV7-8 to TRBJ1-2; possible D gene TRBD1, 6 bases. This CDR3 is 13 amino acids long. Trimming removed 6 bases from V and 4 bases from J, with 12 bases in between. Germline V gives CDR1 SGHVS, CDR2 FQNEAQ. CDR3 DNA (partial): TGTGCCAGCAGTCCGGGACAATCCTATGGC. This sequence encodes CASSPGQSYG. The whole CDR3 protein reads CASSPGQSYGYTF.

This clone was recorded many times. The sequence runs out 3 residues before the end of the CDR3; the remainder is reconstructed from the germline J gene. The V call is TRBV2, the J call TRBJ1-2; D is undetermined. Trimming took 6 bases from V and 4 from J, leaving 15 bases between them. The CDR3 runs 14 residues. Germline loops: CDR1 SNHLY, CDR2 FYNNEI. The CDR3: CASSVSRESYGYTF. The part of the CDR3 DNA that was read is TGTGCCAGCAGCGTAAGCCGAGAAAGCTATGGC.

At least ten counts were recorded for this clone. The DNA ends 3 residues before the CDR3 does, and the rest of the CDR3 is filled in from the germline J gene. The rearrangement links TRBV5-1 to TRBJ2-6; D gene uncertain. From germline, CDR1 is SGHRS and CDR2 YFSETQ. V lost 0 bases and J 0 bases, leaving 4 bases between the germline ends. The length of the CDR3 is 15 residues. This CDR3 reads CASSLEVSGANVLTF. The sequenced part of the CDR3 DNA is TGCGCCAGCAGCTTGGAGGTCTCTGGGGCCAACGTC.

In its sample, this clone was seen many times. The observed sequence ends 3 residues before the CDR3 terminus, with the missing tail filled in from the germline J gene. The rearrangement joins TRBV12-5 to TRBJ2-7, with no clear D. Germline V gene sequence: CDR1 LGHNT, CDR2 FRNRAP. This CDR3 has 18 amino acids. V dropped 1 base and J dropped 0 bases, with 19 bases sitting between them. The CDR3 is CASGLDWLGRPHSYEQYF. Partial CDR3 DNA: TGTGCTAGTGGTTTGGATTGGTTGGGCAGGCCCCACTCCTACGAG.

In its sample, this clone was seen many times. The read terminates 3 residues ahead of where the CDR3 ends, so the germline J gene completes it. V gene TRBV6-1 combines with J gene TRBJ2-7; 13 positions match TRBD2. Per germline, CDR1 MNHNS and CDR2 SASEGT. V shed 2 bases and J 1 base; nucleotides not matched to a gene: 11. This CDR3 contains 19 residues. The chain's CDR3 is CASSEIGTSGISRSYEQYF. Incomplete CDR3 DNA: TGTGCCAGCAGTGAAATTGGGACTAGCGGGATATCGAGGTCCTACGAG.